The sample holds a few counts of the clone carrying this TCR beta chain. Preparation of the TCRbeta library used unique molecular identifiers. TCRdb processed the PCR reads anew with MiXCR; each CDR3 protein has one entry. This table has a few hundred thousand distinct CDR3 sequences, 8% to 10% appearing once. The sample comes from a study of T-cell reconstitution after alpha-beta-depleted transplantation in children. The germline V gene has CDR1 DFQATT and CDR2 SNEGSKA (reference sequence). The V end lost 4 bases, the J end lost 5 bases, and 17 bases lay between the germline ends. This CDR3 is built from 14 residues.

V gene TRBV20-1 combines with J gene TRBJ1-1; D gene uncertain. The TCR was taken from a human donor who donated a stem cell graft to a child with acute lymphoblastic leukemia. The material sequenced was PBMCs from the stem cell graft donor, taken from the stem cell graft. The CDR3: CSAIPTGSGTEAFF. The CDR3 nucleotides are TGCAGTGCTATCCCGACGGGTTCGGGGACTGAAGCTTTCTTT.